Below, one TCR beta chain is given with its context. Its cognate antigen is unknown. Autoimmune disease history or systemic immunosuppression led to patient exclusion. The source of the sample is a study of OX40 agonist ivuxolimab in advanced cancers. The wider study: With a range of roughly 23 to 79, age averaged about 58 years, and about 83% were male.

Study observations and caveats: Low normalized T-cell clonal expansion was also seen in some nonresponders.

V was shortened by 2 bases and J by 4 bases, with 6 bases between the two germline ends. CDR1 is MNHEY, CDR2 SMNVEV, per germline (reference sequence). This CDR3 is 12 amino acids long. Libraries were prepared by immunoSEQ multiplex PCR; TCRdb keeps only in-frame clonotypes and omits some of them. The sample records some 28,000 clones, approximately 83% being singletons. The chain joins TRBV27 to TRBJ2-7, with D perhaps matching TRBD2 (5 bases). The specimen was CD4+ or CD8+ T cells sorted from blood, collected in a trial of the OX40 agonist ivuxolimab. The receptor was derived from an adult with an advanced solid tumor such as melanoma, head and neck, liver or kidney cancer. The CDR3 region is CASSLEGYEQYF. CDR3 in DNA: TGTGCCAGCAGTTTAGAGGGATACGAGCAGTACTTC.